This paragraph reports one TCR beta chain. Its cognate antigen is unknown. These data come from a study of breast tumors, draining lymph nodes, adjacent tissues. Study outcomes and limitations: The data were judged consistent with most tumor T cells coming from lymph node and expanding in tumor. Tumor and nontumor repertoires were significantly more similar in luminal-like than in basal-like breast cancer. That most tumor T cells come from lymph nodes remained unproven. Compared with lymph nodes, tumors were less diverse; compared with nontumor tissue, more.

Breast cancer patients provided tissue from their axillary draining lymph nodes. TCRdb reanalysed the multiplex PCR reads using MiXCR and keeps one entry per CDR3 protein. The table records 150,000 to 200,000 distinct CDR3 sequences, around 33% of them present only once. The sequenced material came from axillary lymph node tissue. This receptor was taken from a female donor with breast cancer. Some clones in this sample may be carry-over from other donors' samples.

This chain's CDR3 is CASNIRDRGYEQYF. CDR3 nucleotide sequence: TGTGCCAGCAACATCCGGGACAGGGGCTACGAGCAGTACTTC. The rearrangement joins TRBV28 to TRBJ2-7; 10 nucleotides align to TRBD1. CDR3 length: 14 amino acids. In germline, CDR1 is MDHEN, CDR2 SYDVKM. Trimming at V came to 7 bases and at J to 3 bases, leaving 6 bases not matched to a gene.